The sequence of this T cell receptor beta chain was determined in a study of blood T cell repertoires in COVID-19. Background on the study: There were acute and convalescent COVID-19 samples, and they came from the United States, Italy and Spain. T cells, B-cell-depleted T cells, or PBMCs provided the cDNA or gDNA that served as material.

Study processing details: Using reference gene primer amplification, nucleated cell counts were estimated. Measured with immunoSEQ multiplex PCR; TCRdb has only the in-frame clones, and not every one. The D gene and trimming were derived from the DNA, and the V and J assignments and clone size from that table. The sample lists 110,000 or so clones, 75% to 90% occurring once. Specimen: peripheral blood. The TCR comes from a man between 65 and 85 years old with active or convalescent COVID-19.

CDR3 coding DNA: TGCAGTGCTAGTCCCAGGACAGGAAGCAATCAGCCCCAGCATTTT. It yields the protein CSASPRTGSNQPQHF. This chain links TRBV20-1 with TRBJ1-5; 7 bases agree with TRBD1. The CDR3 runs to 15 residues. The germline CDR1 and CDR2 sequences are DFQATT and SNEGSKA (reference sequence). Trimming took 3 bases from V and 1 from J; bases not matched to a gene: 6.